The clone carrying this T cell receptor (beta chain) was detected only a few times. Antigen: not known. Trimming removed 8 bases from V and 0 bases from J, with 10 bases in between. This CDR3 has 13 amino acids. CDR1 and CDR2 from the germline V gene are ENHRY and SYGVKD. The data belong to a study of beta chain features in type 1 diabetes. Study background: Regarding age, gender and cell yields, patients proved similar to healthy donors. Study-wide results and limits: For TCRB rearrangement, an influence of HLA type remained unresolved here.

Every isolated RNA sample was fully reverse transcribed, so sequencing captured expressed TCRB transcripts. Using immunoSEQ multiplex PCR, the repertoire was profiled, and TCRdb retains in-frame clones only, with some absent. Counted here are tens of thousands of clones, about half occurring once; the ten biggest clones make up 0.25%. Sampling consisted of one heparinised blood draw per donor, averaging roughly 0.12 L. Sample: stem cell memory CD4+ T cells from blood. The origin of this receptor is a woman aged 25 to 39 in good health. The chain couples TRBV10-3 to TRBJ1-1, with a tentative D call TRBD1 (6 bases). CDR3 sequence (DNA): TGTGCCATCGGGGGCCAGTTGAACACTGAAGCTTTCTTT. This translates into CAIGGQLNTEAFF.